This T cell receptor beta chain was sequenced in a study of human T cells and chemical hapten exposure (dated by TCRdb to 2020 to 2022). About the study as a whole: For sensitization, 2% DPC in acetone was applied to a 2 cm by 2 cm area of upper inner arm skin. Throughout the study period of 20 to 30 weeks, patients also received therapeutic DPC doses to the scalp every week. Patch testing was done on the upper back using Finn chambers containing 0.01% DPC, and results were scored after 6 days according to International Contact Dermatitis Research Group standards. Alopecia areata with under or over 50% scalp involvement, alopecia totalis and alopecia universalis were represented in the patient cohort, which was mostly female. The libraries were sequenced as a pool, and the TCR yield per sample differed mostly because of small variations in library volumes within the pool. In alopecia patients, the study followed how the peripheral blood TCR repertoire changed in vivo over primary and secondary sensitization to diphenylcyclopropenone (DPC), a hapten. Blood samples were taken from patients before sensitization (week 0) and then at 2, 6 and about 24 weeks after DPC sensitization. Twenty-nine alopecia patients provided blood for TCR sequencing at one to four time points (pre-sensitization, 2, 6 and 24 weeks).

The receptor library was made with RACE. The run used a NextSeq 500. During library preparation, unique molecular identifiers were attached to individual cDNA molecules so that TCRs could be counted quantitatively and reproducibly. For every blood RNA sample, sequencing covered both the TCR alpha and TCR beta chains. The published analysis was carried out like this. A median of about 100,000 TCRs per sample was observed, with a range of about 20,000 to 750,000. V, J and CDR3 annotation of the TCR reads was carried out using the Decombinator software suite. Every sample was subsampled to the same number of TCRs (28,000) for the PS versus PT1 abundance plots. Expanded TCRs were defined as absent before sensitization and observed at least eight times at the 2-week time point. In TCRdb, the public reads were trimmed at Q25 with fastp and aligned with MiXCR, with productive beta chains retained. CDR3 protein sequences are deduplicated, and each keeps its most common genes and DNA. TCRdb, not the authors, supplied the V and J calls. The sample contains about 120,000 distinct CDR3 sequences, approximately 10% of them found a single time. The ten largest make up roughly 2.3% of the sample.

From V the trimming removes 0 bases and from J it removes 2 bases, while the gene matches leave 9 bases of the junction unaccounted for. The CDR3 contains 17 residues, cysteine and phenylalanine counted. The DNA shown is the 51-base CDR3, in frame from base 1. Reading the germline V gene gives CDR1 LGHNA and CDR2 YNFKEQ. Paper-wide results and their limitations: After repeated subsampling, the strength of the expansion versus patch-test correlation and the threshold at which it became significant changed. The number of PT1 expanded TCRs positively correlated with patch test score, significant at thresholds 8, 16 and 32 but not 4. Alopecia, a presumed autoimmune disease, was present in all patients, so the immune response of the patients might differ from that of healthy individuals. Compared with pre-sensitization or healthy control sets, expanded TCRs formed significantly more large CDR3 similarity clusters, which is consistent with antigen-driven responses. DPC sensitization did not change the number of TCRs with a frequency above 1 in 1000, and there was no evidence of changes in global repertoire structure.

A remark on this clonotype: Its target antigen remains unknown. It has no much larger one-base neighbor in the sample; base qualities were not kept.

The time point label, read with the paper, signifies: patch test 3, about 24 weeks after DPC sensitization. The label giving this sample's treatment or condition can be read as: therapeutic diphenylcyclopropenone sensitization with weekly scalp DPC. At each patch-test visit, blood was drawn before the patch test was applied. Patients were considered eligible if aged 18 to 70, diagnosed with alopecia and deemed suitable for DPC therapy, and patients were excluded if pregnant. Total RNA was isolated from unfractionated whole blood collected in Tempus Blood RNA tubes. This TCR derives from a woman aged 45-65 years with alopecia areata. Some clones in this sample may be carry-over from other donors' samples. Recombination connected TRBV4-2 to TRBJ1-2; 7 of the junction bases match TRBD1. Specimen: whole blood, collected in connection with sensitization to the hapten diphenylcyclopropenone (DPC). Read as DNA, the sequence is TGTGCCAGCAGCCAAGAGGTGCGAGGGGGCGCCAACTATGGCTACACCTTC. It encodes CASSQEVRGGANYGYTF.